The 7 T cell receptor beta chains reported below all come from one sample, sequenced in a study of blood T cell repertoires in COVID-19. The table came from immunoSEQ multiplex PCR; TCRdb's copy has only in-frame clones and leaves some out. Of about 94,000 clones detected, roughly 84% appear once; the ten largest clones hold roughly 6.3%. The sample was peripheral blood. These receptors were collected from a man in his 60s with acute or convalescent COVID-19.

The chain has TRBV5-1 and TRBJ1-1, with 8 bases that match TRBD1. The CDR3 is 19 residues long. Germline-derived CDR1 and CDR2 are SGHRS and YFSETQ. V trimming: 3 bases; J trimming: 3 bases; junction bases outside the gene matches: 19. This CDR3 reads CASSSPYRTGTREDTEAFF. The CDR3 nucleotides are TGCGCCAGCAGCTCGCCTTACAGGACAGGGACCAGGGAGGACACTGAAGCTTTCTTT.

The chain has TRBV29-1 and TRBJ2-3; no firm D call. The V gene's germline CDR1 is SQVTM and CDR2 ANQGSEA. The length of the CDR3 is 12 residues. V lost 5 bases, J lost 4 bases, and 10 bases lay in between. CDR3 nucleotides: TGCAGCGTTTGGAGTGGTGCAGATACGCAGTATTTT. This codes for CSVWSGADTQYF.

This chain connects TRBV30 to TRBJ2-1; the match to TRBD2 covers 8 bases. The CDR3 has 14 amino acids. V trimming: 1 base; J trimming: 9 bases; junction bases outside the gene matches: 8. The V gene's germline CDR1 is GTSNPN and CDR2 SVGIG (reference sequence). CDR3 bases: TGTGCCTGGAGTGAGTCGGGGGGGGTCCGTGAGCAGTTCTTC. It translates to CAWSESGGVREQFF.

The CDR3 DNA sequence: TGTGCCTGGAGTGTATACGCAGCGGGGGGCCCGACGGACAATGAGCAGTTCTTC. Its translation: CAWSVYAAGGPTDNEQFF. The rearrangement joins TRBV30 to TRBJ2-1; the match to TRBD2 covers 9 bases. Germline V lookup: CDR1 GTSNPN, CDR2 SVGIG (reference sequence). V dropped 0 bases and J dropped 5; count of bases not matched to a gene: 14. The CDR3 runs to 18 residues. Together with reference TRBV30 and TRBJ2-1, the CDR3 gives the full variable domain: SQTIHQWPATLVQPVGSPLSLECTVEGTSNPNLYWYRQAAGRGLQLLFYSVGIGQISSEVPQNLSASRPQDRQFILSSKKLLLSDSGFYLCAWSVYAAGGPTDNEQFFGPGTRLTVL.

This chain uses TRBV29-1 with TRBJ1-2; D ambiguous. V was trimmed by 6 bases and J by 5 bases, leaving 13 bases between them. CDR3 length: 12 amino acids. Germline CDR1 and CDR2: SQVTM and ANQGSEA. CDR3 loop: CSVLRRRYGYTF. For the CDR3, the DNA is TGCAGCGTCCTTCGACGGAGGTATGGCTACACCTTC.

The V and J genes are TRBV23-1 and TRBJ1-2, with a tentative D call TRBD1 (5 bases). TRBV23-1 falls under the ORF class, with uncertain function. The CDR3 runs to 16 residues. Between the trimmed V and J ends, which lost 0 bases and 4 bases, there was a span of 15 bases. CDR3 loop: CASSQSDIWWIYGYTF. CDR3 nucleotides: TGCGCCAGCAGTCAATCGGACATCTGGTGGATCTATGGCTACACCTTC.

The chain's CDR3 is CASSYRGPYEQYF. As DNA, the CDR3 is TGTGCCAGCAGTTACCGGGGTCCCTACGAGCAGTACTTC. The V gene is TRBV27, the J gene TRBJ2-7; the D gene is possibly TRBD2 (5 bases). Trimming pared 4 bases from V and 2 bases from J, leaving 9 bases between. The V gene's germline CDR1 is MNHEY and CDR2 SMNVEV (reference sequence). The CDR3 sequence is 13 residues long.